These 22 T cell receptor beta chains were sequenced from one sample in a study of cytomegalovirus exposure and HLA in healthy donors. The PCR contained 60 Vbeta and 13 Jbeta primers. Some clones are missing from TCRdb's copy, which holds only in-frame ones; the method was immunoSEQ multiplex PCR. The repertoire holds under 95,000 clones, more than 60% seen once, with approximately 2% in the top ten. The sequenced sample consisted of PBMCs. The origin of the receptors is a boy aged 5-17 years in good health and CMV-seronegative.

The J gene is TRBJ2-5, the V gene TRBV7-9, with a tentative D call TRBD2 (6 bases). This CDR3 has 14 amino acids. Trimming left V 7 bases short and J 7 bases short, with 19 bases between. Germline CDR1 and CDR2: SEHNR and FQNEAQ (reference sequence). CDR3 in amino acids: CASTLGGANVTQYF. The DNA for the CDR3 is TGTGCCAGCACCCTCGGAGGGGCTAATGTGACCCAGTACTTC.

V is TRBV30 and J is TRBJ2-7; weak D call: TRBD2 (5 bases). CDR1 and CDR2 (germline): GTSNPN, SVGIG (reference sequence). V was shortened by 3 bases and J by 4 bases, with 7 bases between the two germline ends. The CDR3 contains 11 residues. The CDR3, as DNA: TGTGCCTGGAGGGAGGAGTACGAGCAGTACTTC. It codes for CAWREEYEQYF.

The chain joins TRBV6-6 to TRBJ2-1; 9 bases map to TRBD1. The CDR3 totals 16 residues. V lost 5 bases to trimming and J lost 8 bases; unmatched junction nucleotides: 13. The germline V gene encodes CDR1 MNHNY and CDR2 SVGAGI (reference sequence). The CDR3: CASSTSYRGPTDEQFF. CDR3 DNA sequence: TGTGCCAGCAGTACATCATACAGGGGGCCTACGGATGAGCAGTTCTTC.

The chain employs TRBV6-5 and TRBJ2-7; tentative D call: TRBD1 (6 bases). Germline CDR1 reads MNHEY; CDR2 reads SVGAGI. This CDR3 comprises 14 residues. V shed 6 bases and J shed 0 bases, with 12 bases lying between them. CDR3 DNA: TGTGCCAGCAGAAGGACAGTCAGCTCCTACGAGCAGTACTTC. As protein: CASRRTVSSYEQYF.

There are a few counts of this clone. V and J are TRBV2 and TRBJ2-3; possibly TRBD2 for D (5 bases). Trimming took off 5 bases at V and 1 base at J, with 7 bases between the two ends. This CDR3 is 13 amino acids long. Germline CDR1 reads SNHLY; CDR2 reads FYNNEI. The CDR3 DNA follows: TGTGCCAGCAGTTGGGAGCGCACAGATACGCAGTATTTT. It specifies CASSWERTDTQYF.

The chain recombines TRBV30 with TRBJ1-2; 8 bases are shared with TRBD1. J was trimmed by 6 bases and V by 1 base; bases with no gene match: 7. Germline CDR1 reads GTSNPN; CDR2 reads SVGIG (reference sequence). The CDR3 contains 14 residues. CDR3 sequence: CAWSADDRGHGYTF. For the CDR3, the DNA is TGTGCCTGGAGTGCTGACGACAGGGGCCATGGCTACACCTTC.

This clone was seen just once. For the CDR3, the DNA is TGCAGCGTTTCGACAGGGCTTCGAGAGACCCAGTACTTC. It yields the protein CSVSTGLRETQYF. The V and J genes are TRBV29-1 and TRBJ2-5; 7 bases align to TRBD1. V was pared by 5 bases and J by 4 bases, with 7 bases of the junction left unmatched. The CDR3 has 13 amino acids. Germline values: CDR1 SQVTM, CDR2 ANQGSEA.

The chain employs TRBV11-3 and TRBJ1-1, with 8 nucleotides matching TRBD1. Germline V CDR1 and CDR2: SGHNT, YENEEA. The CDR3 extends over 16 amino acids. The J segment lost 3 bases and the V segment lost 5 bases, leaving 11 bases of the junction unmatched. The CDR3: CASSPRDRRWDTEAFF. CDR3 coding DNA: TGTGCCAGCAGCCCCCGGGACAGGAGGTGGGACACTGAAGCTTTCTTT.

The chain joins TRBV23-1 to TRBJ1-1, with 10 bases that match TRBD1. TRBV23-1 is an open reading frame whose function is uncertain. Germline trimming cut 2 bases from V and 1 base from J; bases unmatched to any gene: 7. The CDR3 length is 17 residues. CDR3 in amino acids: CASSQEDRGNTNTEAFF. CDR3 sequence (DNA): TGCGCCAGCAGTCAAGAGGACAGGGGGAATACGAACACTGAAGCTTTCTTT.

The rearrangement joins TRBV30 to TRBJ2-7, with TRBD1 matching over 8 bases. This CDR3 is built from 15 residues. The germline V gene encodes CDR1 GTSNPN and CDR2 SVGIG (reference sequence). V dropped 1 base and J dropped 5; count of bases not matched to a gene: 10. The CDR3 loop reads CAWSEQTGVWHEQYF. CDR3 nucleotide sequence: TGTGCCTGGAGTGAACAGACAGGGGTTTGGCACGAGCAGTACTTC.

CDR3 bases: TGTGCCAGTAGTACTAGGTATATTGGTTCACCCCTCCACTTT. It encodes CASSTRYIGSPLHF. The J gene is TRBJ1-6, the V gene TRBV19, with D uncertain. From germline, CDR1 is LNHDA and CDR2 SQIVND (reference sequence). V lost 4 bases, J lost 9 bases, and 13 bases lay in between. The CDR3 has 14 amino acids. Complete variable domain (other parts from reference TRBV19 and TRBJ1-6): DGGITQSPKYLFRKEGQNVTLSCEQNLNHDAMYWYRQDPGQGLRLIYYSQIVNDFQKGDIAEGYSVSREKKESFPLTVTSAQKNPTAFYLCASSTRYIGSPLHFGNGTRLTVT.

The chain has TRBV5-4 and TRBJ1-1; a possible D gene is TRBD1 (6 bases). The CDR3 consists of 15 residues. CDR1 and CDR2 (germline): SGHNT, YYREEE (reference sequence). The germline V and J ends were trimmed by 2 bases and 4 bases, with 15 bases remaining between them. CDR3 sequence reads: CASSFNRDLGTEAFF. The CDR3 DNA follows: TGTGCCAGCAGCTTTAACAGGGATCTAGGCACTGAAGCTTTCTTT.

The chain carries TRBV7-9 and TRBJ2-5; D is undetermined. The ends were cut back, 4 bases at V and 2 bases at J, with 14 bases in the middle. In germline, CDR1 is SEHNR, CDR2 FQNEAQ (reference sequence). This CDR3 spans 15 amino acids. CDR3 loop: CASSSVAALQETQYF. The DNA for the CDR3 is TGTGCCAGCAGCTCCGTGGCAGCGCTTCAAGAGACCCAGTACTTC.

In its sample, this clone was seen a few times. The chain uses TRBV30 and TRBJ1-3; the match to TRBD1 covers 7 bases. J was trimmed by 2 bases and V by 3 bases; bases with no gene match: 4. Germline V gives CDR1 GTSNPN, CDR2 SVGIG (reference sequence). This CDR3 spans 14 amino acids. For the CDR3, the DNA is TGTGCCTGGAGAGACAGGGTGGCTGGAAACACCATATATTTT. Its protein is CAWRDRVAGNTIYF.

This clone was seen only a few times. In DNA form, the CDR3 reads TGTGCCAGCAGTTCCTGGACTAGCGGGGGGGCGAATGAGCAGTTCTTC. It translates to CASSSWTSGGANEQFF. The chain couples TRBV6-6 to TRBJ2-1; the match to TRBD2 covers 15 bases. Germline V gives CDR1 MNHNY, CDR2 SVGAGI (reference sequence). The junction had 5 bases not matched to a gene; V was cut back by 4 bases and J by 7 bases. The CDR3 has 16 residues.

The genes are TRBV11-2 and TRBJ2-1; unclear D gene. This CDR3 has 16 amino acids. Per the germline V gene, CDR1 is SGHAT and CDR2 is FQNNGV. V lost 2 bases to trimming and J lost 8 bases, with 19 bases between them. CDR3 in amino acids: CASSLSGSSGVDEQFF. As DNA, the CDR3 is TGTGCCAGCAGCTTATCTGGTAGTTCAGGCGTCGATGAGCAGTTCTTC.

The chain has TRBV27 and TRBJ1-5; the match to TRBD1 covers 7 bases. V shed 5 bases and J 7 bases; nucleotides not matched to a gene: 5. The CDR3 covers 13 residues. Looked up from germline, CDR1 is MNHEY and CDR2 is SMNVEV (reference sequence). The CDR3 protein is CASSLQGRQPQHF. The CDR3 nucleotides read TGTGCCAGCAGTCTACAGGGGCGACAGCCCCAGCATTTT.

This clone came up once. V usage is TRBV7-2 and J usage is TRBJ2-2; D is ambiguous. CDR1 and CDR2 (germline): SGHTA, FQGNSA. Trimming removed 5 bases from V and 7 bases from J, with 8 bases in between. The CDR3 spans 12 residues. CDR3 coding DNA: TGTGCCAGCAGCCCGGGTGTCGGGGAGCTGTTTTTT. Its translation: CASSPGVGELFF.

This clone was detected a few times. The chain carries TRBV27 and TRBJ2-7; 7 bases align to TRBD1. The germline CDR1 and CDR2 sequences are MNHEY and SMNVEV (reference sequence). J was trimmed by 6 bases and V by 4 bases; bases with no gene match: 3. The CDR3 has 12 amino acids. The CDR3 is CASSSRGLEQYF. The CDR3, as DNA: TGTGCCAGCAGTTCAAGGGGGCTCGAGCAGTACTTC.

This chain uses TRBV6-5 with TRBJ2-2; D perhaps matches TRBD1 (5 bases). This CDR3 has 12 residues. Trimming cost V 6 bases and J 11 bases, with 13 bases left between them. Germline CDR1 is MNHEY and CDR2 is SVGAGI. The CDR3 reads CASRKGSHELFF. In nucleotides, the CDR3 is TGTGCCAGCAGAAAGGGGTCGCACGAGCTGTTTTTT.

This chain uses TRBV5-4 with TRBJ1-2; possibly TRBD1 for D (6 bases). This CDR3 has 14 residues. Germline V gives CDR1 SGHNT, CDR2 YYREEE (reference sequence). V shed 2 bases and J shed 6 bases, with 14 bases lying between them. The CDR3 protein is CASSFRGSAHGYTF. The CDR3 coding sequence is TGTGCCAGCAGCTTTAGGGGGTCGGCTCATGGCTACACCTTC. Full variable domain (missing parts from reference TRBV5-4 and TRBJ1-2): ETGVTQSPTHLIKTRGQQVTLRCSSQSGHNTVSWYQQALGQGPQFIFQYYREEENGRGNFPPRFSGLQFPNYSSELNVNALELDDSALYLCASSFRGSAHGYTFGSGTRLTVV.

The sample holds a few counts of this clone. The chain links TRBV5-6 to TRBJ2-1; D is perhaps TRBD1 (5 bases). Germline values: CDR1 SGHDT, CDR2 YYEEEE. The CDR3 has 13 residues. Trimming shortened V by 0 bases and J by 12 bases, and 13 bases separated the two germline ends. The CDR3 DNA sequence: TGTGCCAGCAGCTTGGGCGCTCCTAGGGGGCAGTTCTTC. This encodes CASSLGAPRGQFF.